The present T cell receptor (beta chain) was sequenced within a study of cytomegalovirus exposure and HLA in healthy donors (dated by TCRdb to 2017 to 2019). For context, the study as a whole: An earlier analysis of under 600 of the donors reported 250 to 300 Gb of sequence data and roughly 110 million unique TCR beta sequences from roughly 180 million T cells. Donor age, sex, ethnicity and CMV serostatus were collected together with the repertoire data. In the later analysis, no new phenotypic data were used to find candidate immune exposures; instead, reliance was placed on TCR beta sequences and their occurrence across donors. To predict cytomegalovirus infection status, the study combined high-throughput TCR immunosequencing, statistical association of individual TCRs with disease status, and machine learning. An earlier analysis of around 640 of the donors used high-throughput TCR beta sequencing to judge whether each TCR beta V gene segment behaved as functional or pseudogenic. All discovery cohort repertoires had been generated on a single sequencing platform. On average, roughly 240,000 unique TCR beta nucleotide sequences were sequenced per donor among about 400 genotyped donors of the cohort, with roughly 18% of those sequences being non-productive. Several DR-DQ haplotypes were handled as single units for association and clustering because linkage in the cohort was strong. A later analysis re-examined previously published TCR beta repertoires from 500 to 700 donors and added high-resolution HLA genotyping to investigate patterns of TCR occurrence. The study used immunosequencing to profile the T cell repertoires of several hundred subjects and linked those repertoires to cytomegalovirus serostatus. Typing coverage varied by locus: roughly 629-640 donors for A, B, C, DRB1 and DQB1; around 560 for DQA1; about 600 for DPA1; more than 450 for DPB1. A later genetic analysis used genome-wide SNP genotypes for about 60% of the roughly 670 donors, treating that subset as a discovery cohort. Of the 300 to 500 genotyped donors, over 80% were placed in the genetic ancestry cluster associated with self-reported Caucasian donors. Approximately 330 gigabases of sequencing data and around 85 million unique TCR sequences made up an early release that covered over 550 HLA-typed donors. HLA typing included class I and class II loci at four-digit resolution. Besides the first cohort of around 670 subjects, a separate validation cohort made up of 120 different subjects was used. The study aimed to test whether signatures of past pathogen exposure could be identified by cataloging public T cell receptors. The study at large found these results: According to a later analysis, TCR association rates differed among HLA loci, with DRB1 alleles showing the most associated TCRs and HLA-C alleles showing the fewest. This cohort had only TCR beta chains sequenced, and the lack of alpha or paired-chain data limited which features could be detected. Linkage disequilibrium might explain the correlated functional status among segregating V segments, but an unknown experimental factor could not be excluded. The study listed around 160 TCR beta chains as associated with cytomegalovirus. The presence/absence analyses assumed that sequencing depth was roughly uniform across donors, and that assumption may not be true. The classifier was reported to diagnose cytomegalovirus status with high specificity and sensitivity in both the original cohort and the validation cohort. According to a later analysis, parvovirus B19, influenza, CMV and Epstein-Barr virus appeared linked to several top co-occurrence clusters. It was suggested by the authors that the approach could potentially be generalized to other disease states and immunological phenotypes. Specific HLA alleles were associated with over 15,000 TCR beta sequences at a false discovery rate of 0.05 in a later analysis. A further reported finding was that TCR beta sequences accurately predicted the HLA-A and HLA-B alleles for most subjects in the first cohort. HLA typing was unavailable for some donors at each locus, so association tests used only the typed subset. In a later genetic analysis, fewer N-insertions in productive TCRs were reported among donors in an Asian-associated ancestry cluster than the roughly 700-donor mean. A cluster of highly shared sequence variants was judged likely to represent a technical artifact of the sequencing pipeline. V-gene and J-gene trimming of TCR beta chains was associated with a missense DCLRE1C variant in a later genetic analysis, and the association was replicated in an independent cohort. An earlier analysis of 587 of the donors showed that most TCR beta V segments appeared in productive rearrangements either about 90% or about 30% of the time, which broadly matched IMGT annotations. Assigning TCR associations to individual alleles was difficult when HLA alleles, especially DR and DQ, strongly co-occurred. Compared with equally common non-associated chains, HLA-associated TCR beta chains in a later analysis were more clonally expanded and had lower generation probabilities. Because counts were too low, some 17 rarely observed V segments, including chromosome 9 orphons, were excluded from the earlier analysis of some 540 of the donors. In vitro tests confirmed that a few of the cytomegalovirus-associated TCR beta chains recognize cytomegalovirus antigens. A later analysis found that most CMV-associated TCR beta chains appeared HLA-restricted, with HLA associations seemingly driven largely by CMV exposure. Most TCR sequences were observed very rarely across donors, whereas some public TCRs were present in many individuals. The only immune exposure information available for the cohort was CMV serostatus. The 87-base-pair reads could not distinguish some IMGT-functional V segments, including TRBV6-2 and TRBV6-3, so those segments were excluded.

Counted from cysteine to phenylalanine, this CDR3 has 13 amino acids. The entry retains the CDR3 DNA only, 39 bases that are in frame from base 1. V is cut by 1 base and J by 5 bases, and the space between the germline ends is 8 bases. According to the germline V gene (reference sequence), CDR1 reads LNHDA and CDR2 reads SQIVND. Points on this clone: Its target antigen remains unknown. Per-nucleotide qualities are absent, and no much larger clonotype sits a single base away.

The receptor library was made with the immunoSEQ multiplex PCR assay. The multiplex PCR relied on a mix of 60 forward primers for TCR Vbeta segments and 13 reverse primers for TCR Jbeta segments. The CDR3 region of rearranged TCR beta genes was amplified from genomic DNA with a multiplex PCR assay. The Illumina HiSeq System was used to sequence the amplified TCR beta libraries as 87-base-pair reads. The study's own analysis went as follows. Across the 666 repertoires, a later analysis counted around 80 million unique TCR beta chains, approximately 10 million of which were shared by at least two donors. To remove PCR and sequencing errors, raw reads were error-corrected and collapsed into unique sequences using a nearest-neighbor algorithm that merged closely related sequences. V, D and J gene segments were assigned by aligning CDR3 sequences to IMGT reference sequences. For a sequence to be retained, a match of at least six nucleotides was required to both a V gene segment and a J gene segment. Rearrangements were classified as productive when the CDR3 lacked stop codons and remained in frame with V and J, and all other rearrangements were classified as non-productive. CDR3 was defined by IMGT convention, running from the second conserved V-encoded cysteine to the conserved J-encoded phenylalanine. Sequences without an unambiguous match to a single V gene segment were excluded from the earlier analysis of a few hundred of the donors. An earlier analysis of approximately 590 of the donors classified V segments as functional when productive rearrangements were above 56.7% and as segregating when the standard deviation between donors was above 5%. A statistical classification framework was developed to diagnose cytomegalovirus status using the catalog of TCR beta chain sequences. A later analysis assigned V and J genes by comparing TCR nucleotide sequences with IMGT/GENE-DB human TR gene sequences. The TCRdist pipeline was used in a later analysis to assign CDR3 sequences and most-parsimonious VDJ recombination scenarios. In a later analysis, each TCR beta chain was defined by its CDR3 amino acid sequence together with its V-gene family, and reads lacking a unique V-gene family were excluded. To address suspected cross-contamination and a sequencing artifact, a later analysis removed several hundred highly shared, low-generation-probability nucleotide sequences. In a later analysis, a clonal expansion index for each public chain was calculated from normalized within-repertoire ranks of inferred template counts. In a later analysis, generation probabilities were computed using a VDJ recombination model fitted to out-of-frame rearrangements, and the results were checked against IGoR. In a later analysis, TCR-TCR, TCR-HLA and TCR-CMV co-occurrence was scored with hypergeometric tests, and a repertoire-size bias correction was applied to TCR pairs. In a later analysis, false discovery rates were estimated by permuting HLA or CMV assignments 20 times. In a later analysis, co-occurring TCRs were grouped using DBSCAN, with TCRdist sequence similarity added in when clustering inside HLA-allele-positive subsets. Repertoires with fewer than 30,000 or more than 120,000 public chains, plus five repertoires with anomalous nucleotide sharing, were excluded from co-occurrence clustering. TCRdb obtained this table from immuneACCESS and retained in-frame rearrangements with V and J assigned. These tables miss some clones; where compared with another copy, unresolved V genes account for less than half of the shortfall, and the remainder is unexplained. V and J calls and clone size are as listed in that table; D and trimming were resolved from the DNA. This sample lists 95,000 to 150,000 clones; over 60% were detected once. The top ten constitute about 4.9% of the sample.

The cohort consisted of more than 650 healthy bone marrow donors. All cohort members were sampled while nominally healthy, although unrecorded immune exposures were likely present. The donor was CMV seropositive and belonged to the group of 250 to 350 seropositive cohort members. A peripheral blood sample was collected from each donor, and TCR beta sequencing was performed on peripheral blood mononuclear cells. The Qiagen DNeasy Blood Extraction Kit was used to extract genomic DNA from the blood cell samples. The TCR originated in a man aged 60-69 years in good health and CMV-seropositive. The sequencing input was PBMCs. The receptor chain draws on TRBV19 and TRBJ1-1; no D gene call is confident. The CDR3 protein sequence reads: CASSIVPGTEAFF. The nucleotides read TGTGCCAGTAGTATAGTACCGGGGACTGAAGCTTTCTTT.